A selection of T cell receptor beta chains follows, all from one sample in a study of cytomegalovirus exposure and HLA in healthy donors. The assay was immunoSEQ multiplex PCR, and TCRdb's table has in-frame clones only and misses some. Of fewer than 120,000 clones listed, approximately 88% are singletons. Sequencing was carried out using PBMCs. Source of these receptors: a woman between 25 and 40 years old in good health and CMV-seropositive. CDR3s include the opening cysteine and the closing phenylalanine or tryptophan. D genes are given only for firm matches. Not every row has a clone size; where given, it reads once, few, many or a size class.

d_call | j_call | clone_size | v_call | cdr3_nt | cdr3_aa
NA | TRBJ1-1 | NA | TRBV2 | TGTGCCAGCAGTGAGTTCTTGAACAGGCGGCTCTTT | CASSEFLNRRLF
TRBD2 | TRBJ2-1 | NA | TRBV5-4 | TGTGCCAGCTCTGGAAAGGGGGGACTAGCGGGAACATTCTACAATGAGCAGTTCTTC | CASSGKGGLAGTFYNEQFF
NA | TRBJ2-1 | NA | TRBV1 | TGCACCAGCAGCCATCGGAGGCGGCAGCAGTTCTTC | CTSSHRRRQQFF
TRBD1 | TRBJ1-2 | once | TRBV5-1 | TGCGCCAGCAGCTTGGTAGGGACAGCTTATGGCTACACCTTC | CASSLVGTAYGYTF
TRBD2 | TRBJ2-3 | NA | TRBV5-4 | TGTGCCAGCAGCTTGGCGGGGGGACTAGCCCCGCCGGATACGCAGTATTTT | CASSLAGGLAPPDTQYF
NA | TRBJ1-2 | NA | TRBV10-3 | TGTGCCATCAGTGAACAGGACAGTCATGGCTACACCTTC | CAISEQDSHGYTF
TRBD2 | TRBJ2-3 | NA | TRBV5-4 | TGTGCCAGCAGCTTAGCGGGATTAGGGCCAGATACGCAGTATTTT | CASSLAGLGPDTQYF
NA | TRBJ1-6 | NA | TRBV4-2 | TGTGCCAGCAGCCAAGAATCTGGGAGCGATAATTCACCCCTCCACTTT | CASSQESGSDNSPLHF
TRBD2 | TRBJ2-5 | NA | TRBV29-1 | TGCAGCGTGAGACTAGCGGGGGGGACCCAGTACTTC | CSVRLAGGTQYF
TRBD2 | TRBJ2-1 | NA | TRBV11-2 | TGTGCCAGCAGCTTACGACTAGCGGGGTACAATGAGCAGTTCTTC | CASSLRLAGYNEQFF
TRBD1 | TRBJ1-4 | NA | TRBV6-4 | TGTGCCAACGCCGGGACAGGGGGCGAAAAACTGTTTTTT | CANAGTGGEKLFF
NA | TRBJ2-7 | NA | TRBV30 | TGTGCCTGGAGTCAGGGTAGCCACGAGCAGTACTTC | CAWSQGSHEQYF
NA | TRBJ1-3 | NA | TRBV30 | TGTGCCTGGAGTCCGTGGGGGGGAGTAAACACCATATATTTT | CAWSPWGGVNTIYF
TRBD1 | TRBJ1-5 | NA | TRBV6-1 | TGTGCCAGCAGTCCCGGACAGGGCTTAGGGCAGCCCCAGCATTTT | CASSPGQGLGQPQHF
NA | TRBJ2-2 | NA | TRBV11-2 | TGTGCCAGCACCAATTCGGCAGGCTACACCGGGGAGCTGTTTTTT | CASTNSAGYTGELFF
NA | TRBJ2-7 | NA | TRBV2 | TGTGCCACGTTCCTACCTCCCGAGCAGTACTTC | CATFLPPEQYF
TRBD1 | TRBJ2-7 | NA | TRBV5-5 | TGTGCCAGCAGCTTGGTTGGGGGACAGTTATCCTACGAGCAGTACTTC | CASSLVGGQLSYEQYF
TRBD1 | TRBJ1-2 | once | TRBV7-9 | TGTGCCAGCAGCTCCGGGACAGATTATGGCTACACCTTC | CASSSGTDYGYTF
NA | TRBJ2-3 | NA | TRBV28 | TGTGCCAGCAGCTCCCTCAGAGGCCGGACAGATACGCAGTATTTT | CASSSLRGRTDTQYF
NA | TRBJ2-2 | NA | TRBV25-1 | TGTGCCAGCAGTGAATTTGGCGGCTCGCGGGCCGGGGAGCTGTTTTTT | CASSEFGGSRAGELFF
TRBD2 | TRBJ2-1 | NA | TRBV10-3 | TGTGCCATCACCCCCGGGGGGGCGGTTTACAATGAGCAGTTCTTC | CAITPGGAVYNEQFF
TRBD2 | TRBJ2-5 | NA | TRBV28 | TGTGCCAGCACCGAACTAGCGGCCCAAGAGACCCAGTACTTC | CASTELAAQETQYF
TRBD2 | TRBJ2-5 | once | TRBV28 | TGTGCCAGCAGCGGCGGGAGGGCCGAGGAGACCCAGTACTTC | CASSGGRAEETQYF
NA | TRBJ2-5 | NA | TRBV29-1 | TGCAGCGTTGTTACAGGCCTACAAGAGACCCAGTACTTC | CSVVTGLQETQYF
TRBD1 | TRBJ1-2 | NA | TRBV2 | TGTGCCAGCAGTGAAGCAGGGCAGGGGGCTGTTTATGGCTACACCTTC | CASSEAGQGAVYGYTF
TRBD1 | TRBJ2-3 | NA | TRBV13 | TGTGCCAGCAGTTTTGGACAGGGTTCAGATACGCAGTATTTT | CASSFGQGSDTQYF
TRBD2 | TRBJ2-1 | once | TRBV10-3 | TGTGCCACCAAAGTTGCGACTAGCGGGGGACACTCCTACAATGAGCAGTTCTTC | CATKVATSGGHSYNEQFF
TRBD2 | TRBJ2-2 | NA | TRBV19 | TGTGCCAGTAGAAGGGTAGCGGGAGGCACCGGGGAGCTGTTTTTT | CASRRVAGGTGELFF
TRBD2 | TRBJ2-7 | NA | TRBV7-9 | TGTGCCAGCAGACACGGACTAGCGGGTGGAAACGAGCAGTACTTC | CASRHGLAGGNEQYF
TRBD1 | TRBJ2-7 | few | TRBV5-1 | TGCGCCAGCAGCGACAGGGGGAATACCTACGAGCAGTACTTC | CASSDRGNTYEQYF
NA | TRBJ2-1 | NA | TRBV28 | TGTGCCAGCAGTTCGACAGGAGGTGAGCAGTTCTTC | CASSSTGGEQFF
TRBD2 | TRBJ2-7 | NA | TRBV6-5 | TGTGCCAGCAGTTACCGAACTAGCGGGAGCTCCTACGAGCAGTACTTC | CASSYRTSGSSYEQYF
NA | TRBJ1-1 | NA | TRBV5-1 | TGCGCCAGCAGCTTAGTTCTGAGCACTGAAGCTTTCTTT | CASSLVLSTEAFF
NA | TRBJ1-1 | few | TRBV6-6 | TGTGCCAGCAGTGCCTACTTAGAGCCTGAAGCTTTCTTT | CASSAYLEPEAFF
TRBD2 | TRBJ2-1 | once | TRBV30 | TGTGCCTGGGATGGGACTAGCGGGAGGAGGTACAATGAGCAGTTCTTC | CAWDGTSGRRYNEQFF
NA | TRBJ1-2 | NA | TRBV7-9 | TGTGCCAGCCAGGGCCTCTATGGCTACACCTTC | CASQGLYGYTF
TRBD1 | TRBJ2-7 | NA | TRBV6-6 | TGTGCCAGCAGTGGGGACAGGGCCTACGAGCAGTACTTC | CASSGDRAYEQYF
TRBD1 | TRBJ2-3 | NA | TRBV30 | TGTGCCTGGTCTACCGGGACAGGGGGAGATACGCAGTATTTT | CAWSTGTGGDTQYF
NA | TRBJ2-1 | NA | TRBV7-2 | TGTGCCAGCAGCTTAATCTCAGACAGATTCTACAATGAGCAGTTCTTC | CASSLISDRFYNEQFF
TRBD1 | TRBJ1-6 | NA | TRBV18 | TGTGCCAGCTCTAACAGACAGGGGGGTTCACCCCTCCACTTT | CASSNRQGGSPLHF
NA | TRBJ2-7 | NA | TRBV6-1 | TGTGCCAGCAGTGAGGGAGTCTCCTCCTACGAGCAGTACTTC | CASSEGVSSYEQYF
TRBD2 | TRBJ2-5 | NA | TRBV7-8 | TGTGCCAGCAGCGTTGGACTAGCGCAAGAGACCCAGTACTTC | CASSVGLAQETQYF
NA | TRBJ1-5 | NA | TRBV25-1 | TGTGCCAGCAGTGACTCCAGCAATCAGCCCCAGCATTTT | CASSDSSNQPQHF
TRBD1 | TRBJ1-5 | NA | TRBV6-1 | TGTGCCAGCAGGGGGGGACAGGGAAGCAATCAGCCCCAGCATTTT | CASRGGQGSNQPQHF
NA | TRBJ2-1 | NA | TRBV28 | TGTGCCAGCAGTCCCCAGGCAGGGGTGAAAAGGGATGAGCAGTTCTTC | CASSPQAGVKRDEQFF
TRBD1 | TRBJ1-5 | NA | TRBV2 | TGTGCCAGCACTCGGGACAGGGGGATTACTTATCAGCCCCAGCATTTT | CASTRDRGITYQPQHF